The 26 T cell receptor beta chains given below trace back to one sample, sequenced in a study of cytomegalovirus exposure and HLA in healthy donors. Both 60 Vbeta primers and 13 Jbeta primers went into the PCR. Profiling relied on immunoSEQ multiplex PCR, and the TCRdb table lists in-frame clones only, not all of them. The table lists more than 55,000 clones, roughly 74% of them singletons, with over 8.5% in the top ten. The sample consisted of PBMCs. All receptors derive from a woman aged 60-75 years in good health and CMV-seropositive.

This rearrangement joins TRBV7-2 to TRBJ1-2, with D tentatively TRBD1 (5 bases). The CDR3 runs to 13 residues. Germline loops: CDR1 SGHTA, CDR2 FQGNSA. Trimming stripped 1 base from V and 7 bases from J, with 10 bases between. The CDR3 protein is CASSLVMGLGYTF. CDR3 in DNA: TGTGCCAGCAGCTTAGTCATGGGGCTTGGCTACACCTTC.

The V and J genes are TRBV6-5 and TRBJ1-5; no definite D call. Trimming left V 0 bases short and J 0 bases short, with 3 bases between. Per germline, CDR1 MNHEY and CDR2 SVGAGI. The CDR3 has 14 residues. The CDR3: CASSYSRSNQPQHF. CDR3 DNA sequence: TGTGCCAGCAGTTACTCGCGTAGCAATCAGCCCCAGCATTTT.

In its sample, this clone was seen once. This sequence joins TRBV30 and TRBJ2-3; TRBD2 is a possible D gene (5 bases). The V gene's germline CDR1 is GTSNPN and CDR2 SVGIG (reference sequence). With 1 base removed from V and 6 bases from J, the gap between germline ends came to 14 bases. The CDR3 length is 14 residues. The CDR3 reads CAWSAPTPGDTQYF. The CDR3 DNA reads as TGTGCCTGGAGTGCACCTACCCCGGGGGATACGCAGTATTTT.

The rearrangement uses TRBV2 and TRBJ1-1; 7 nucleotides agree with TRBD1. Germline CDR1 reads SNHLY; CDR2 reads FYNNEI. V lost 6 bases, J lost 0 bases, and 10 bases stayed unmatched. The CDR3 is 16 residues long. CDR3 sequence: CASRYPSTGMNTEAFF. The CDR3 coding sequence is TGTGCCAGCAGATACCCGTCGACAGGGATGAACACTGAAGCTTTCTTT. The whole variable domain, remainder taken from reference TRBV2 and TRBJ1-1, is EPEVTQTPSHQVTQMGQEVILRCVPISNHLYFYWYRQILGQKVEFLVSFYNNEISEKSEIFDDQFSVERPDGSNFTLKIRSTKLEDSAMYFCASRYPSTGMNTEAFFGQGTRLTVV.

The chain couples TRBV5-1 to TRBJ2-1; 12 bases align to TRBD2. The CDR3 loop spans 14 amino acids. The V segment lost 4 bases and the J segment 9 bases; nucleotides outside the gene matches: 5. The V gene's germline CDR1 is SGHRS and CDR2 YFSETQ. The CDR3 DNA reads TGCGCCAGCAGCGGCGGGACTAGCGGGTTTGAGCAGTTCTTC. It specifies CASSGGTSGFEQFF.

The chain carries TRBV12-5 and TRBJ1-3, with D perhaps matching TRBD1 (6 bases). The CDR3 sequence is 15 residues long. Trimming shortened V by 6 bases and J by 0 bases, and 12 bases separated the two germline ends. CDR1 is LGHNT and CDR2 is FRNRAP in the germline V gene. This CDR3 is CASGPGHISGNTIYF. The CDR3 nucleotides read TGTGCTAGTGGACCGGGACATATCTCTGGAAACACCATATATTTT.

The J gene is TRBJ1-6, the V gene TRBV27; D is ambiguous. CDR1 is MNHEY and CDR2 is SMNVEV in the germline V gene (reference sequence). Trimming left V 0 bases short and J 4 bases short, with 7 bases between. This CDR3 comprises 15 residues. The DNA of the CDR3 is TGTGCCAGCAGTTTATCGTCGGGGTATAATTCACCCCTCCACTTT. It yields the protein CASSLSSGYNSPLHF.

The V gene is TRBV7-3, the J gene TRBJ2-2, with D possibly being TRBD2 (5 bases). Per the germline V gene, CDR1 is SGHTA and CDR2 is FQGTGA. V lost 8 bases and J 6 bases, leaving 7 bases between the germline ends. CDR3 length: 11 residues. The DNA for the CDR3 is TGTGCCAGCGGGAGCGCCGGGGAGCTGTTTTTT. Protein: CASGSAGELFF.

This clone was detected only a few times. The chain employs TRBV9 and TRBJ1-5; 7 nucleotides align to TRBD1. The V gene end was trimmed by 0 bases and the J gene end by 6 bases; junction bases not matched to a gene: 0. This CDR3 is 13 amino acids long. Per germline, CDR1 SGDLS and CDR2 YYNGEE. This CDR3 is CASSVAGGQPQHF. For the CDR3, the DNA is TGTGCCAGCAGCGTAGCAGGGGGTCAGCCCCAGCATTTT. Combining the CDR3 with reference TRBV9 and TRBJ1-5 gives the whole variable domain DSGVTQTPKHLITATGQRVTLRCSPRSGDLSVYWYQQSLDQGLQFLIQYYNGEERAKGNILERFSAQQFPDLHSELNLSSLELGDSALYFCASSVAGGQPQHFGDGTRLSIL.

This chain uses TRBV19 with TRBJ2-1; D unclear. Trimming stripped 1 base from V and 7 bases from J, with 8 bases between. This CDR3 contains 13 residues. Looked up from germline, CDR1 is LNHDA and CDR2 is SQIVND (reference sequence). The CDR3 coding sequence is TGTGCCAGTAGTATAGGGCGGATAAATGAGCAGTTCTTC. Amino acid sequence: CASSIGRINEQFF.

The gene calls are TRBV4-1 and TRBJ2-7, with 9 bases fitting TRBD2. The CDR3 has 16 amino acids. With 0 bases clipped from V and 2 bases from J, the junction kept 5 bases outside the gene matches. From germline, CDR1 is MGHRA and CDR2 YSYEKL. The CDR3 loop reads CASSQETAGGTYEQYF. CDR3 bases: TGCGCCAGCAGCCAAGAGACAGCGGGAGGCACCTACGAGCAGTACTTC.

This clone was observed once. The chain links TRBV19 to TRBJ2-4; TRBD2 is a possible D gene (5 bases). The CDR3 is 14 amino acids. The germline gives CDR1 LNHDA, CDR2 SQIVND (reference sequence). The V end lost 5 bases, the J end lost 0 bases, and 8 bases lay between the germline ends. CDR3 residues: CASSSDLAKNIQYF. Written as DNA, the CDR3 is TGTGCCAGTAGTTCGGACTTAGCCAAAAACATTCAGTACTTC. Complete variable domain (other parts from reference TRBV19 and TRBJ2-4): DGGITQSPKYLFRKEGQNVTLSCEQNLNHDAMYWYRQDPGQGLRLIYYSQIVNDFQKGDIAEGYSVSREKKESFPLTVTSAQKNPTAFYLCASSSDLAKNIQYFGAGTRLSVL.

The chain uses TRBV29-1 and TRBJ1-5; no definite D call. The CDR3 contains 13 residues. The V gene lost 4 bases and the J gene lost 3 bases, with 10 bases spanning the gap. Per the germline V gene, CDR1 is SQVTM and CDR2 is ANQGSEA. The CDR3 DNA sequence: TGCAGCGTTGTTGTCGGGTCCAATCAGCCCCAGCATTTT. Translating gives CSVVVGSNQPQHF.

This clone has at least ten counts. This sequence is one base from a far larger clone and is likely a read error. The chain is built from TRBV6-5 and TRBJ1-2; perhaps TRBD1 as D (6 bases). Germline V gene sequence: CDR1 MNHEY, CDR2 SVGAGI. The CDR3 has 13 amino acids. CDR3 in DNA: TGTGTCAGCAGTTACGTGGGGGCCCATGGCTACACCTTC. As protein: CVSSYVGAHGYTF.

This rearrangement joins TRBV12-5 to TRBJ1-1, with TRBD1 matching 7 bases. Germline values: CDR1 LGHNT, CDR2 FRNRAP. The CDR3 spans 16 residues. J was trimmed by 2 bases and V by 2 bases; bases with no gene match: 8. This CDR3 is CASGLKNRGFNTEAFF. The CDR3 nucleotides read TGTGCTAGTGGTTTGAAAAACAGGGGATTTAACACTGAAGCTTTCTTT.

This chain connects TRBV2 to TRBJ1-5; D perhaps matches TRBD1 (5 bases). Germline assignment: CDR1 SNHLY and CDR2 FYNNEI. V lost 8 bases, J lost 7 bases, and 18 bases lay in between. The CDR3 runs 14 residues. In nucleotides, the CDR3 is TGTGCCAGCCGATCCGAACTGGGGCGGCAGCCCCAGCATTTT. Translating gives CASRSELGRQPQHF.

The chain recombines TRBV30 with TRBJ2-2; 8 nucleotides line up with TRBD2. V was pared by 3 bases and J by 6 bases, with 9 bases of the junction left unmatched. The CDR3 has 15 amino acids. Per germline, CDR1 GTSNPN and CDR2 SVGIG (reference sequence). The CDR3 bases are TGTGCCTGGAGAGGGACTAGGGGGGCCCCCGGGGAGCTGTTTTTT. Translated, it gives CAWRGTRGAPGELFF.

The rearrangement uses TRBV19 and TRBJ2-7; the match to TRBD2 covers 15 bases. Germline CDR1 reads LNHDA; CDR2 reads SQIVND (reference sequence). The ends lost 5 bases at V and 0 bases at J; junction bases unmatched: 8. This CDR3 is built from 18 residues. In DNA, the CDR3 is TGTGCCAGTAGTCCGGGACTAGCGGGAGGATTACTCTCCTACGAGCAGTACTTC. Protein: CASSPGLAGGLLSYEQYF.

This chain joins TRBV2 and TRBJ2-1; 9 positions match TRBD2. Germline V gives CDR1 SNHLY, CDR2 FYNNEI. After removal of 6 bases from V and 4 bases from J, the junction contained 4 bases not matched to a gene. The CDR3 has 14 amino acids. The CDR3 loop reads CASRERGAYNEQFF. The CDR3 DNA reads TGTGCCAGCAGGGAGCGGGGGGCATACAATGAGCAGTTCTTC.

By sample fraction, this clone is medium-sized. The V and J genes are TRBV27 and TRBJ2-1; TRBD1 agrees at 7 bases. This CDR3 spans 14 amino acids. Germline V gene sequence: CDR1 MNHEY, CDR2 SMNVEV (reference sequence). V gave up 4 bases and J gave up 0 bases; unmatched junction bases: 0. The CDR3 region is CASSSGGSYNEQFF. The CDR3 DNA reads TGTGCCAGCAGTTCAGGGGGCTCCTACAATGAGCAGTTCTTC.

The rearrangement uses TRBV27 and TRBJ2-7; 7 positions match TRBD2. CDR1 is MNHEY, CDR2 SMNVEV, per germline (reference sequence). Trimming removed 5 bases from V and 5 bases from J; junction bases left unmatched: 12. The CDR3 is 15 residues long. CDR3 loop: CASSPLAGGKDEQYF. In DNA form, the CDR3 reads TGTGCCAGCAGTCCCCTTGCCGGGGGGAAAGACGAGCAGTACTTC.

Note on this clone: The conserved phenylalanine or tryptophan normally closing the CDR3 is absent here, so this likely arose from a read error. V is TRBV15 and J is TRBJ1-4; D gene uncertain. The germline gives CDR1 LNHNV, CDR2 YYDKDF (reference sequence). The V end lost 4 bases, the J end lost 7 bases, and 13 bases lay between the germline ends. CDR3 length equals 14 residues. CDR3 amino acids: CATSIPRLGEKLFV. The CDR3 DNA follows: TGTGCCACCAGCATTCCGAGGCTGGGTGAAAAACTGTTTGTT.

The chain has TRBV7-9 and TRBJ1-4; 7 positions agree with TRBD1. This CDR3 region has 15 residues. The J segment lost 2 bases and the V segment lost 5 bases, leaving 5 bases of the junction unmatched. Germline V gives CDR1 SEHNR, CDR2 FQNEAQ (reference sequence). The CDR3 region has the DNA TGTGCCAGCAGCCTCTCGGGACAGACTAATGAAAAACTGTTTTTT. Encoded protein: CASSLSGQTNEKLFF.

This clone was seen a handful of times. CDR3 sequence reads: CASLRQGGNTIYF. In nucleotides, the CDR3 is TGTGCCAGCCTAAGACAGGGTGGAAACACCATATATTTT. The V call is TRBV19, the J call TRBJ1-3, with TRBD1 identical over 7 bases. There are 13 residues in the CDR3. Per the germline V gene, CDR1 is LNHDA and CDR2 is SQIVND (reference sequence). Trimming cost V 9 bases and J 3 bases; bases outside gene matches: 5.

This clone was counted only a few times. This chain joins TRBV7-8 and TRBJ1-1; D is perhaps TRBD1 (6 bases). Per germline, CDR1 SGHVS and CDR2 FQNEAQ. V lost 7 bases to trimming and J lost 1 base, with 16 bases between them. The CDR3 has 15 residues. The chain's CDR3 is CASTLRGGENTEAFF. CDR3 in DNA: TGTGCCAGCACCCTCAGAGGGGGAGAGAACACTGAAGCTTTCTTT.

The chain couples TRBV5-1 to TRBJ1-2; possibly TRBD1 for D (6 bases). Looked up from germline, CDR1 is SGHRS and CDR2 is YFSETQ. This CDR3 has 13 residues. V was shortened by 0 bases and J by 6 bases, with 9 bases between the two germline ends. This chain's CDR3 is CASSLGQVHGYTF. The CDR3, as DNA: TGCGCCAGCAGCTTGGGACAGGTCCATGGCTACACCTTC.